This T cell receptor beta chain came from a study of control samples from healthy donors and cancer patients. The method was immunoSEQ multiplex PCR; TCRdb's version includes in-frame clones alone and lacks a portion of them. This table holds around 20,000 clones, 75% to 90% found once. The CDR3 is 14 residues long. V was shortened by 1 base and J by 1 base, with 6 bases between the two germline ends. Per germline, CDR1 SGHRS and CDR2 YFSETQ. This sequence was found in a man in his fifties or sixties with head and neck cancer. The chain is built from TRBV5-1 and TRBJ2-4; no firm D call. What was sequenced was PBMCs. The CDR3, as DNA: TGCGCCAGCAGCTTGAGGACGGCCAAAAACATTCAGTACTTC. Encoded protein: CASSLRTAKNIQYF.